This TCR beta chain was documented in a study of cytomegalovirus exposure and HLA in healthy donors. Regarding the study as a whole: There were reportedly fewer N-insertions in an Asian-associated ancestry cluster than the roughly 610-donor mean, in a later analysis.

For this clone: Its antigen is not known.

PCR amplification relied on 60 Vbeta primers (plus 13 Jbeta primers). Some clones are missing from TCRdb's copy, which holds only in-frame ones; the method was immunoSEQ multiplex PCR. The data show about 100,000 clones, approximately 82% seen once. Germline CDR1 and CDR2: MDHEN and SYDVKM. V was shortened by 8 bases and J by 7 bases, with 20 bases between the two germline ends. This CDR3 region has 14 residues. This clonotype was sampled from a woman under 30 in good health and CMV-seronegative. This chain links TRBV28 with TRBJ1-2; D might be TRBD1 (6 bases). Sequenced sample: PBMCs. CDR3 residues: CASGPTGSRGGYTF. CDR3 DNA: TGTGCCAGCGGACCTACAGGGAGCCGGGGTGGCTACACCTTC.